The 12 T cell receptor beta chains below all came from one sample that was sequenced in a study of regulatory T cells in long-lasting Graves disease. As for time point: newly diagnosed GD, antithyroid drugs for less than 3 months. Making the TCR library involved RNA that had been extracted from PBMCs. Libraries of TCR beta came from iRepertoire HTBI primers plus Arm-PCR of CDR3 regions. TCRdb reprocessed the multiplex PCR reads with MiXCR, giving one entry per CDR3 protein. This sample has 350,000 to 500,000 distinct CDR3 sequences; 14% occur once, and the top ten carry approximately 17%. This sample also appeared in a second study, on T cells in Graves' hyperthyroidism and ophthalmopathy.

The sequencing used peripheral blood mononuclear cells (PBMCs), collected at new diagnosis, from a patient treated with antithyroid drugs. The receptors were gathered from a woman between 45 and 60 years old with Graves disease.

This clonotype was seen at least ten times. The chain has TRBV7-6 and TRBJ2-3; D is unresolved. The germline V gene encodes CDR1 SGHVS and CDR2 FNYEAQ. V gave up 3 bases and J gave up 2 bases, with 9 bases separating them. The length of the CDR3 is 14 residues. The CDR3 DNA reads TGTGCCAGCAGCTTTTCTGGAACCACAGATACGCAGTATTTT. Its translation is CASSFSGTTDTQYF.

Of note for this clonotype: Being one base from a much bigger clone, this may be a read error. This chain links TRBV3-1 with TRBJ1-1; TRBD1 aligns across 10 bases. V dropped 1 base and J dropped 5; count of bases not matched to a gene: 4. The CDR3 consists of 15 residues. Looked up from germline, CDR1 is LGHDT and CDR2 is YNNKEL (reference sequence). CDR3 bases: TGTGCCAGCAGCCAAGTCGGGACAGGGGTGACTGAAGCTTTCTTT. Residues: CASSQVGTGVTEAFF.

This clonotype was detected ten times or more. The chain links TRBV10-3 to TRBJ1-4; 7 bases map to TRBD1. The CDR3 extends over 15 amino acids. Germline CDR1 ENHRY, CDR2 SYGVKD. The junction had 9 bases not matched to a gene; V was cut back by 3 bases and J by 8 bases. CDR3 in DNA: TGTGCCATCAGTGAATATACAGGGGATTGGGAAAAACTGTTTTTT. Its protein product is CAISEYTGDWEKLFF.

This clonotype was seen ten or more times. The CDR3 DNA follows: TGTGCCACCAGCAGAGATGGGGCTAGCGGAGGTCAGTACTTC. Translated: CATSRDGASGGQYF. The gene calls are TRBV15 and TRBJ2-7; 7 nucleotides line up with TRBD2. The CDR3 is 14 residues long. Germline V gene sequence: CDR1 LNHNV, CDR2 YYDKDF (reference sequence). With 0 bases clipped from V and 10 bases from J, the junction kept 9 bases outside the gene matches.

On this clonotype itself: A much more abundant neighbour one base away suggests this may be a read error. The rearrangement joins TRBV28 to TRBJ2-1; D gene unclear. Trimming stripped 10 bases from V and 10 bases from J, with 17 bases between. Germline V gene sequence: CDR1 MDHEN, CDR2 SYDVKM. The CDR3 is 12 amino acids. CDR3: CATSVSMYEQFF. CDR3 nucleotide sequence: TGTGCCACTTCAGTTTCTATGTACGAGCAGTTCTTC.

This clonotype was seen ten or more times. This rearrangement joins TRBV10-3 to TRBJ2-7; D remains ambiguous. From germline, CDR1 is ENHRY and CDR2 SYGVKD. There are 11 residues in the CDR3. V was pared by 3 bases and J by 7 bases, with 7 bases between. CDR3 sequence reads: CAISDIGEQYF. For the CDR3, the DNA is TGTGCCATCAGTGACATTGGGGAGCAGTACTTC.

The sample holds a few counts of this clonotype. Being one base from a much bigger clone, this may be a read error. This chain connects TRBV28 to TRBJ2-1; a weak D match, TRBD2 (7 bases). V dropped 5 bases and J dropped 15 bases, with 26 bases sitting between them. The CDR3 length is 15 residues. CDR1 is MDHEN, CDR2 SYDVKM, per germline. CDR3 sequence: CASSPPRGGPSLWFF. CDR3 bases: TGTGCCAGCAGTCCCCCCAGGGGAGGGCCTTCTCTTTGGTTCTTC.

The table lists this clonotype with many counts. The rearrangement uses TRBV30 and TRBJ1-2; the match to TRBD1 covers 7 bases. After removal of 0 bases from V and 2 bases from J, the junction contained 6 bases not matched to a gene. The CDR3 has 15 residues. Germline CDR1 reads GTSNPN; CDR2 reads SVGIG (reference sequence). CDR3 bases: TGTGCCTGGAGTGTATACGGGACAGTGAACTATGGCTACACCTTC. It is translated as CAWSVYGTVNYGYTF.

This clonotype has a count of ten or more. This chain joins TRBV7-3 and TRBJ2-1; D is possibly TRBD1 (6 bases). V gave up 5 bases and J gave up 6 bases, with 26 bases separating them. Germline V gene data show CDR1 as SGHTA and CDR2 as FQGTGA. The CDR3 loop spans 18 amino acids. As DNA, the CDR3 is TGTGCCAGCAGCCAAGATTTAGGTCTGAGGACAGAGTTCAATGAGCAGTTCTTC. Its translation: CASSQDLGLRTEFNEQFF.

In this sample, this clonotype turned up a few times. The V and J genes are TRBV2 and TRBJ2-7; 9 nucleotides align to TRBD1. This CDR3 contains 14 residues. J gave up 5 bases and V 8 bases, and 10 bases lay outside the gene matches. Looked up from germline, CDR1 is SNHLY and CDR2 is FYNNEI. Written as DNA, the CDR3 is TGTGCCAGCTCGGTAGGGACAGGGTACGACGAGCAGTACTTC. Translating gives CASSVGTGYDEQYF.

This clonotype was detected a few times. The DNA of the CDR3 is TGTGCCAGCAGTTACGGGGGGGGGACCCATCAGCCCCAGCATTTT. It specifies CASSYGGGTHQPQHF. V and J are TRBV6-2 or TRBV6-3 and TRBJ1-5; possibly TRBD1 for D (5 bases). The CDR3 length is 15 residues. The germline V gene has CDR1 MNHEY and CDR2 SVGEGT. Trimming stripped 2 bases from V and 5 bases from J, with 13 bases between.

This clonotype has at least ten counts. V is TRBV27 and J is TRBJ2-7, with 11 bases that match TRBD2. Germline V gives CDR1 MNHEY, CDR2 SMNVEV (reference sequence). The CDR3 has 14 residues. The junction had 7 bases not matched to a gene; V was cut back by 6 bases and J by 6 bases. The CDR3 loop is CASRLGLAGSEQYF. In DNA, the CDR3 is TGTGCCAGCAGGTTAGGACTAGCGGGTTCCGAGCAGTACTTC.